The 19 T cell receptor beta chains in this list originate from one sample, sequenced in a study of pediatric ulcerative colitis. Data came from immunoSEQ multiplex PCR; TCRdb stores just in-frame clones and leaves some out. Here the sample spans 54,000 or so clones, about nine tenths being singletons. The material sequenced was blood. These receptors came from a boy aged 5 to 17 who was a control in a study of pediatric ulcerative colitis.

The chain links TRBV4-3 to TRBJ2-1, with 10 positions matching TRBD1. The CDR3 runs to 16 residues. J lost 5 bases, V lost 2 bases, and 6 bases had no gene match. Germline V gives CDR1 LGHNA, CDR2 YSLEER. The CDR3 sequence: CASSQPPGQGNNEQFF. CDR3 coding DNA: TGCGCCAGCAGCCAACCCCCGGGACAGGGGAACAATGAGCAGTTCTTC.

V usage is TRBV30 and J usage is TRBJ1-2; D remains unclear. The ends were cut back, 2 bases at V and 8 bases at J, with 12 bases in the middle. CDR1 and CDR2 (germline): GTSNPN, SVGIG (reference sequence). The CDR3 spans 12 residues. The CDR3 sequence is CAWSPTYAGYTF. Here the CDR3 DNA reads TGTGCCTGGAGTCCGACGTATGCGGGCTACACCTTC.

This chain joins TRBV10-3 and TRBJ1-1; the D is unclear. V lost 1 base to trimming and J lost 1 base, with 4 bases between them. CDR3 length: 13 amino acids. Germline V gene lookup returns CDR1 ENHRY and CDR2 SYGVKD. CDR3 in DNA: TGTGCCATCAGTGAGTGGGAGAACACTGAAGCTTTCTTT. It codes for CAISEWENTEAFF.

The count of this clone is one. The gene calls are TRBV7-2 and TRBJ2-7, with a weak D call TRBD1 (6 bases). The ends were cut back, 1 base at V and 5 bases at J, with 18 bases in the middle. CDR3 size: 16 residues. Per germline, CDR1 SGHTA and CDR2 FQGNSA. The CDR3 DNA sequence: TGTGCCAGCAGCTTAGTCTCACAGGGAGAAGAAGACGAGCAGTACTTC. It yields the protein CASSLVSQGEEDEQYF.

This clone came up once. CDR3 in amino acids: CASRPGLSGNTIYF. DNA of the CDR3: TGTGCCAGTCGCCCCGGGTTGTCTGGAAACACCATATATTTT. V is TRBV27 and J is TRBJ1-3, with D unclear. The CDR3 is 14 residues long. V was trimmed by 9 bases and J by 1 base, leaving 13 bases between them. Germline lookup yields CDR1 MNHEY and CDR2 SMNVEV (reference sequence).

The V call is TRBV27, the J call TRBJ2-1; no definite D call. CDR3 size: 13 residues. Germline V gene sequence: CDR1 MNHEY, CDR2 SMNVEV (reference sequence). The germline V and J ends were trimmed by 3 bases and 5 bases, with 8 bases remaining between them. This CDR3 is CASSLMSDNEQFF. The CDR3 DNA reads as TGTGCCAGCAGTTTGATGTCGGACAATGAGCAGTTCTTC.

This clone was seen a few times. The rearrangement links TRBV4-3 to TRBJ1-5; D call uncertain. V dropped 0 bases and J dropped 7 bases, with 7 bases sitting between them. CDR3 length: 13 amino acids. Germline V lookup: CDR1 LGHNA, CDR2 YSLEER. CDR3 nucleotide sequence: TGCGCCAGCAGCCAAGATTATGGCCAGCCCCAGCATTTT. As protein: CASSQDYGQPQHF.

This rearrangement joins TRBV2 to TRBJ2-3, with TRBD1 matching over 7 bases. J was trimmed by 3 bases and V by 4 bases; bases with no gene match: 4. This CDR3 is 14 amino acids long. CDR1 and CDR2 (germline): SNHLY, FYNNEI. The CDR3 region is CASSALRGTDTQYF. CDR3 coding DNA: TGTGCCAGCAGTGCCCTCAGGGGGACAGATACGCAGTATTTT. Variable domain in full (rest from reference TRBV2 and TRBJ2-3): EPEVTQTPSHQVTQMGQEVILRCVPISNHLYFYWYRQILGQKVEFLVSFYNNEISEKSEIFDDQFSVERPDGSNFTLKIRSTKLEDSAMYFCASSALRGTDTQYFGPGTRLTVL.

The chain uses TRBV7-2 and TRBJ2-7, with no clear D. V lost 5 bases and J lost 4, with 6 bases in between. This CDR3 spans 11 amino acids. CDR1 is SGHTA, CDR2 FQGNSA, per germline. CDR3 residues: CASSLRYEQYF. CDR3 DNA: TGTGCCAGCAGCCTTCGGTACGAGCAGTACTTC.

The chain has TRBV7-3 and TRBJ2-3, with a possible D match to TRBD2 (6 bases). This CDR3 region has 16 residues. In germline, CDR1 is SGHTA, CDR2 FQGTGA. The ends were cut back, 5 bases at V and 2 bases at J, with 17 bases in the middle. CDR3 protein: CASSPIGGVNTDTQYF. The CDR3 nucleotides are TGTGCCAGCAGCCCCATCGGCGGGGTGAACACAGATACGCAGTATTTT.

V and J are TRBV7-2 and TRBJ1-2; a possible D gene is TRBD1 (6 bases). Germline V CDR1 and CDR2: SGHTA, FQGNSA. This CDR3 spans 13 amino acids. V was shortened by 5 bases and J by 7 bases, with 14 bases between the two germline ends. The CDR3 loop reads CASSPQGRLGYTF. The CDR3, as DNA: TGTGCCAGCAGCCCTCAGGGGCGCCTTGGCTACACCTTC.

DNA of the CDR3: TGCGCCAGCAGCACGGGTCGGGGCCCAGGCTATGGCTACACCTTC. It encodes CASSTGRGPGYGYTF. The chain recombines TRBV5-1 with TRBJ1-2; D may be TRBD1 (5 bases). The CDR3 has 15 residues. V was trimmed by 4 bases and J by 4 bases, leaving 17 bases between them. The germline V gene encodes CDR1 SGHRS and CDR2 YFSETQ.

This clone occurred once. This sequence joins TRBV27 and TRBJ2-3, with D possibly being TRBD1 (6 bases). V was trimmed by 2 bases and J by 6 bases, leaving 6 bases between them. Germline V lookup: CDR1 MNHEY, CDR2 SMNVEV (reference sequence). The CDR3 has 12 residues. CDR3 DNA: TGTGCCAGCAGTTTACAGGGGGATACGCAGTATTTT. This codes for CASSLQGDTQYF.

The CDR3 here is CASSQDLSTNEKLFF. CDR3 nucleotides: TGTGCCAGCAGCCAAGATCTCTCAACTAATGAAAAACTGTTTTTT. This chain uses TRBV4-2 with TRBJ1-4; D is uncertain. Trimming left V 0 bases short and J 0 bases short, with 5 bases between. The CDR3 length is 15 residues. CDR1 and CDR2 from the germline V gene are LGHNA and YNFKEQ.

CDR3 nucleotides: TGTGCCAGCAGCGCTACAAGAGACGGGACCTCTGGGGCCAACGTCCTGACTTTC. The encoded protein is CASSATRDGTSGANVLTF. V gene TRBV7-3 combines with J gene TRBJ2-6; D may match TRBD1 or TRBD2 (5 bases each). The CDR3 spans 18 residues. The V end lost 5 bases, the J end lost 0 bases, and 17 bases lay between the germline ends. CDR1 is SGHTA and CDR2 is FQGTGA in the germline V gene.

V and J are TRBV18 and TRBJ2-7; 9 bases are shared with TRBD2. The length of the CDR3 is 14 residues. CDR1 and CDR2 (germline): KGHSH, LQKENI. V lost 5 bases to trimming and J lost 0 bases; unmatched junction nucleotides: 2. The CDR3 spells CASSATSGSYEQYF. The CDR3, as DNA: TGTGCCAGCTCAGCGACTAGCGGCTCCTACGAGCAGTACTTC. Looking up the rest from reference TRBV18 and TRBJ2-7 gives the full variable domain: NAGVMQNPRHLVRRRGQEARLRCSPMKGHSHVYWYRQLPEEGLKFMVYLQKENIIDESGMPKERFSAEFPKEGPSILRIQQVVRGDSAAYFCASSATSGSYEQYFGPGTRLTVT.

The chain's CDR3 is CASSLGTPATNEKLFF. DNA of the CDR3: TGCGCCAGCAGCTTGGGGACACCTGCAACTAATGAAAAACTGTTTTTT. The rearrangement uses TRBV5-1 and TRBJ1-4, with D possibly TRBD1 on 5 matching bases. CDR3 size: 16 residues. The germline V gene has CDR1 SGHRS and CDR2 YFSETQ. The V gene lost 0 bases and the J gene lost 0 bases, with 9 bases spanning the gap. The whole variable domain, filled in from reference TRBV5-1 and TRBJ1-4, reads KAGVTQTPRYLIKTRGQQVTLSCSPISGHRSVSWYQQTPGQGLQFLFEYFSETQRNKGNFPGRFSGRQFSNSRSEMNVSTLELGDSALYLCASSLGTPATNEKLFFGSGTQLSVL.

This chain joins TRBV7-3 and TRBJ2-1; 7 bases map to TRBD2. The CDR3 has 15 residues. The V gene's germline CDR1 is SGHTA and CDR2 FQGTGA. Trimming at V came to 4 bases and at J to 5 bases, leaving 8 bases not matched to a gene. DNA of the CDR3: TGTGCCAGCAGCTCCACCGGGACTAATCACAATGAGCAGTTCTTC. This translates into CASSSTGTNHNEQFF.

The CDR3 is CASSQALTEAFF. CDR3 DNA sequence: TGTGCCAGCAGCCAGGCTCTCACTGAAGCTTTCTTT. V and J are TRBV14 and TRBJ1-1; no definite D call. CDR3 length equals 12 residues. Trimming cost V 3 bases and J 4 bases, with 6 bases left between them. CDR1 SGHDN and CDR2 FVKESK come from the germline V gene.